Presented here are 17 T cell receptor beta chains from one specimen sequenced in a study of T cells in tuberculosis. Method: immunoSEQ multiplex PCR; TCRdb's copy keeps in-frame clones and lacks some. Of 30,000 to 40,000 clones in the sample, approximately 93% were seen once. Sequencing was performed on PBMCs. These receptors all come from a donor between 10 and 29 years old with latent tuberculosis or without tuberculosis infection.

The CDR3 protein is CASSAPSGRPYEQYF. In DNA form, the CDR3 reads TGTGCCAGCAGCGCTCCTAGCGGGCGACCCTACGAGCAGTACTTC. The genes are TRBV7-9 and TRBJ2-7; 8 bases agree with TRBD2. This CDR3 is built from 15 residues. The junction had 8 bases not matched to a gene; V was cut back by 5 bases and J by 2 bases. Germline loops: CDR1 SEHNR, CDR2 FQNEAQ (reference sequence). The full variable domain, rest sourced from reference TRBV7-9 and TRBJ2-7, is DTGVSQNPRHKITKRGQNVTFRCDPISEHNRLYWYRQTLGQGPEFLTYFQNEAQLEKSRLLSDRFSAERPKGSFSTLEIQRTEQGDSAMYLCASSAPSGRPYEQYFGPGTRLTVT.

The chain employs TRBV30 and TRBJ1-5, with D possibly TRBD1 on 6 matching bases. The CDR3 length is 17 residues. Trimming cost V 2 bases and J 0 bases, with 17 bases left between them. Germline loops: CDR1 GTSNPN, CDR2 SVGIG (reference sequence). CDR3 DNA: TGTGCCTGGAGTAACAGGGCTGGGAGATATAGCAATCAGCCCCAGCATTTT. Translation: CAWSNRAGRYSNQPQHF.

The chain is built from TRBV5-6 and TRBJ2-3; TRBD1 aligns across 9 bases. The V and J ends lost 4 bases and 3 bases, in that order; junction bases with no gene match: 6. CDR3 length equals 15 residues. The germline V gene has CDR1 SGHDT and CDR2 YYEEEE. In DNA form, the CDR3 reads TGTGCCAGCAGCCCGGACAGGGGCACTACAGATACGCAGTATTTT. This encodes CASSPDRGTTDTQYF.

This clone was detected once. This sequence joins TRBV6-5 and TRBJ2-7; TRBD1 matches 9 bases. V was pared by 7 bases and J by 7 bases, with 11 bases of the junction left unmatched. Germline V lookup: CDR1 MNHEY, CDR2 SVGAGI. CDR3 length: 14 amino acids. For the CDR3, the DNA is TGTGCCAGCACCTCGCCCGGGACAGGGAATGAGCAGTACTTC. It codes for CASTSPGTGNEQYF.

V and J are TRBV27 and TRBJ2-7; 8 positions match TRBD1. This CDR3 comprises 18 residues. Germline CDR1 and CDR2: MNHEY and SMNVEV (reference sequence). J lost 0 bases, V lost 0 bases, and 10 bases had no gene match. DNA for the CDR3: TGTGCCAGCAGTTTATCCTTTCGATCGGACAGGGACTCCTACGAGCAGTACTTC. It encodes CASSLSFRSDRDSYEQYF.

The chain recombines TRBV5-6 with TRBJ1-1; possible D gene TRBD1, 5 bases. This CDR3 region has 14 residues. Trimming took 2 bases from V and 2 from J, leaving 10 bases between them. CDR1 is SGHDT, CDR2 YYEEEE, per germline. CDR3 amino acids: CASSFGGSNTEAFF. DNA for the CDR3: TGTGCCAGCAGCTTCGGGGGATCTAACACTGAAGCTTTCTTT.

The CDR3 coding sequence is TGCGCCAGCAGCCTCGCCCCCTCGTGGCGGGAGGACTCCTACGAGCAGTACTTC. Residues: CASSLAPSWREDSYEQYF. This chain joins TRBV4-1 and TRBJ2-7, with 8 bases identical to TRBD2. J was trimmed by 0 bases and V by 4 bases; bases with no gene match: 14. Germline lookup yields CDR1 MGHRA and CDR2 YSYEKL. The CDR3 runs to 18 residues.

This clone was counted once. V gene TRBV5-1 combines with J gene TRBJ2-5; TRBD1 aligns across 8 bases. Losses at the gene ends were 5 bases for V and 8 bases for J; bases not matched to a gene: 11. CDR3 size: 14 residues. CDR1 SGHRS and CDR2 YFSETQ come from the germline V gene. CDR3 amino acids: CASRDPGTGGTQYF. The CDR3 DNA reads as TGCGCCAGCAGGGACCCCGGGACAGGTGGCACCCAGTACTTC.

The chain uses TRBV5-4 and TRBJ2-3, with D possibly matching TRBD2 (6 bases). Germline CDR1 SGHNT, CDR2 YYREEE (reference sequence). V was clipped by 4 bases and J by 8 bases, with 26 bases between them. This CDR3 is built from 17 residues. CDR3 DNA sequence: TGTGCCAGCAGCCATAGGCTGCGGGACTCCCTCGGGGGTACGCAGTATTTT. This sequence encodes CASSHRLRDSLGGTQYF.

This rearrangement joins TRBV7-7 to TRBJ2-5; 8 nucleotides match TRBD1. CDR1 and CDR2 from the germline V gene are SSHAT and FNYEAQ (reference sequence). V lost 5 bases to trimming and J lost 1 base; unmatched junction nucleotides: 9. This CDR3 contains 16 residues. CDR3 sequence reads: CASSPTIGQGQETQYF. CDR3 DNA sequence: TGTGCCAGCAGCCCCACCATCGGACAGGGCCAAGAGACCCAGTACTTC.

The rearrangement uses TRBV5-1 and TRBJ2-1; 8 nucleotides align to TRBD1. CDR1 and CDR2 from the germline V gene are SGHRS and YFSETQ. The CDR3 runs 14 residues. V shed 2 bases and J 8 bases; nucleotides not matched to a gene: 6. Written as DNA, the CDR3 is TGCGCCAGCAGCTTCTTACAGGGGGACGATGAGCAGTTCTTC. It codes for CASSFLQGDDEQFF.

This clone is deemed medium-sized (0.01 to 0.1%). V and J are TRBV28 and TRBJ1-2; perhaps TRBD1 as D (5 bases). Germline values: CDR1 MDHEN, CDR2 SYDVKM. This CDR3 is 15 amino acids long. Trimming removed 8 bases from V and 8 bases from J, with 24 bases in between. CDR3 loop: CASGKRSKGLGGYTF. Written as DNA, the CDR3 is TGTGCCAGCGGAAAGAGGAGTAAGGGGTTAGGGGGCTACACCTTC.

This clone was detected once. CDR3 coding DNA: TGTGCCAGCAGCTTAGGCCCAAAAGCGGGAGACTGGGGCGAGCAGTACTTC. As protein: CASSLGPKAGDWGEQYF. This sequence joins TRBV7-6 and TRBJ2-7; 8 bases match TRBD2. In germline, CDR1 is SGHVS, CDR2 FNYEAQ. The CDR3 has 17 amino acids. Losses at the gene ends were 1 base for V and 6 bases for J; bases not matched to a gene: 14. Drawing the rest from reference TRBV7-6 and TRBJ2-7, the complete variable domain is GAGVSQSPRYKVTKRGQDVALRCDPISGHVSLYWYRQALGQGPEFLTYFNYEAQQDKSGLPNDRFSAERPEGSISTLTIQRTEQRDSAMYRCASSLGPKAGDWGEQYFGPGTRLTVT.

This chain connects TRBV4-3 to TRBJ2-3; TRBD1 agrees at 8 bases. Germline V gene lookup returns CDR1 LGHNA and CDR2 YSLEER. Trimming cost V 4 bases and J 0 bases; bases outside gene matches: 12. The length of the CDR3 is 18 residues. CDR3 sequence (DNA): TGCGCCAGCAGCCCAGGGGGCCTGGGCGGCCCTAGCACAGATACGCAGTATTTT. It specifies CASSPGGLGGPSTDTQYF.

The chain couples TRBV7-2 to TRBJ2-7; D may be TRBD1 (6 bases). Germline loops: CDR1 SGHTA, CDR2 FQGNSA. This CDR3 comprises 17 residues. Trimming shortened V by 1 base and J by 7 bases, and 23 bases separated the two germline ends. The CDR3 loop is CASSLVVWGEKRGEQYF. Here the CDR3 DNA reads TGTGCCAGCAGCTTAGTGGTTTGGGGCGAAAAAAGGGGGGAGCAGTACTTC.

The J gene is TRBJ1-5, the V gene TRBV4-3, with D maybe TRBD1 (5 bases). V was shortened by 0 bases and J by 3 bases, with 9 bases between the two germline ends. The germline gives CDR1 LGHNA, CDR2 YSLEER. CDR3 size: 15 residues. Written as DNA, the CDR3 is TGCGCCAGCAGCCAAGACTGGGGGGACAATCAGCCCCAGCATTTT. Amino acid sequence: CASSQDWGDNQPQHF.

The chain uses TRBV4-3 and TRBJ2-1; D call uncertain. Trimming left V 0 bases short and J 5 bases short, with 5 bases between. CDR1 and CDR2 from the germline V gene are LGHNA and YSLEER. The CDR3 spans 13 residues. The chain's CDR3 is CASSQEGNNEQFF. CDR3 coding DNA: TGCGCCAGCAGCCAAGAGGGCAACAATGAGCAGTTCTTC.